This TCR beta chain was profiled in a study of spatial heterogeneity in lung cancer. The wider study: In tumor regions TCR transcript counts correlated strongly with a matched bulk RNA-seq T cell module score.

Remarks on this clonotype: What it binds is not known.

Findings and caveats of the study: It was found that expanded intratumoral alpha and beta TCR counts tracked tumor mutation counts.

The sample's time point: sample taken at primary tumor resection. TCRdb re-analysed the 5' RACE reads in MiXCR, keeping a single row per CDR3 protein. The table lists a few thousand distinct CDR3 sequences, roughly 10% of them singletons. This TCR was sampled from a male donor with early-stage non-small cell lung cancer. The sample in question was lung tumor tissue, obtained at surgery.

The chain's CDR3 is CASSWVQETQYF. DNA for the CDR3: TGTGCCAGCAGTTGGGTCCAAGAGACCCAGTACTTC. The genes are TRBV6-2 or TRBV6-3 and TRBJ2-5; no reliable D call. CDR3 length equals 12 residues. CDR1 is MNHEY, CDR2 SVGEGT, per germline. Trimming pared 4 bases from V and 1 base from J, leaving 4 bases between.